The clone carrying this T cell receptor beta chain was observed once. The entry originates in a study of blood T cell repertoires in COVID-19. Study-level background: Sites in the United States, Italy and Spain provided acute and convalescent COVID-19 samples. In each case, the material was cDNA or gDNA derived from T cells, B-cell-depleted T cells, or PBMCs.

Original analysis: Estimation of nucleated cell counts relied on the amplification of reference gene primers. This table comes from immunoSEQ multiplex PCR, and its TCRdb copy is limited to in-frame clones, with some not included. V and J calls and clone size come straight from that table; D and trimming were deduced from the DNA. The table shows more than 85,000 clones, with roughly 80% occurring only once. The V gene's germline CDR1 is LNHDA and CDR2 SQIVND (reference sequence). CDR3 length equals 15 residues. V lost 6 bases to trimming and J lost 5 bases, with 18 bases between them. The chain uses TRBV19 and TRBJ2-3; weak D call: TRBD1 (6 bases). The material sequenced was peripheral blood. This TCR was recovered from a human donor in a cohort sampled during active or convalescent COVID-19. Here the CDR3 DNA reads TGTGCCAGTAGAGAAACGGGGCCAGGGGTAGATACGCAGTATTTT. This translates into CASRETGPGVDTQYF.